Listed below are T cell receptor beta chains from one sample, sequenced in a study of vaccination and CD4 T cells after COVID-19. TCRdb ran MiXCR on the PCR reads and lists one entry per CDR3 protein. The sample holds tens of thousands of distinct CDR3 sequences; roughly two fifths are singletons and the top ten take approximately 12%. The antigens of these receptors remain unknown. The specimen sequenced was CD4+ T cells from blood, cultured in vitro. The receptors derive from a human donor who had recovered from COVID-19. Both conserved end residues are part of each CDR3. A D gene is named only where the DNA matches it firmly. Rows give clone size only sometimes, using once, few, many, or a class for an expanded clone.

size: few
J: TRBJ1-5
V: TRBV12-3/TRBV12-4
D: .
CDR3: CASRLTGNQPQHF
DNA: TGTGCCAGCAGACTGACAGGCAATCAGCCCCAGCATTTT

size: .
J: TRBJ2-1
V: TRBV6-1
D: .
CDR3: CASSEAGGEQFF
DNA: TGTGCCAGCAGTGAGGCCGGGGGTGAGCAGTTCTTC

size: medium-sized
J: TRBJ1-4
V: TRBV19
D: .
CDR3: CAVQPGLYNEKLFF
DNA: TGTGCCGTCCAACCGGGACTCTACAATGAAAAACTGTTTTTT

size: .
J: TRBJ1-5
V: TRBV10-2
D: TRBD1
CDR3: CASSEGQGLRPQHF
DNA: TGCGCCAGCAGTGAGGGACAGGGCCTTCGGCCCCAGCATTTT

size: .
J: TRBJ2-2
V: TRBV19
D: TRBD1
CDR3: CASSSPGTGGTGELFF
DNA: TGTGCCAGTAGTAGCCCCGGGACAGGGGGCACCGGGGAGCTGTTTTTT

size: few
J: TRBJ2-7
V: TRBV6-1
D: TRBD1
CDR3: CAINPTGMPYEQYF
DNA: TGTGCCATCAATCCGACAGGGATGCCCTACGAGCAGTACTTC

size: few
J: TRBJ2-3
V: TRBV2
D: TRBD1
CDR3: CASGPGQGVRVGTQYF
DNA: TGTGCCAGCGGGCCGGGACAGGGGGTTCGGGTGGGTACGCAGTATTTT

size: .
J: TRBJ2-7
V: TRBV7-9
D: .
CDR3: CASSLGKGRGVDEQYF
DNA: TGTGCCAGCAGCTTAGGGAAGGGCAGGGGCGTCGACGAGCAGTACTTC

size: .
J: TRBJ1-1
V: TRBV7-3
D: .
CDR3: CASSPTGGREAFF
DNA: TGTGCCAGCAGCCCCACCGGCGGAAGAGAAGCTTTCTTT

size: .
J: TRBJ1-5
V: TRBV20-1
D: TRBD1
CDR3: CSARGGQGTVWQPQHF
DNA: TGCAGTGCTAGGGGGGGACAGGGGACGGTTTGGCAGCCCCAGCATTTT